The entry below describes one T cell receptor (beta chain). Its matching antigen is unknown. Germline V CDR1 and CDR2: SGHKS, YYEKEE (reference sequence). The CDR3 runs to 16 residues. V lost 2 bases and J lost 4; bases outside the gene matches: 9. The data derive from a study of a mutant IDH1 vaccine in newly diagnosed glioma. Profiling relied on immunoSEQ multiplex PCR, and the TCRdb table lists in-frame clones only, not all of them. The repertoire holds about 32,000 clones, with roughly four fifths as singletons. Time point here: week 35, safety follow-up. A single vaccine dose contained 300 ug of mutant IDH1 20-mer peptide, and topical imiquimod was used with it.

This specimen was PBMCs, taken from a glioma patient whose treatment included an IDH1 peptide vaccine. The chain couples TRBV5-5 to TRBJ1-1; 9 nucleotides line up with TRBD1. This clonotype was sampled from a young man with glioma. The CDR3, as DNA: TGTGCCAGCAGCTTCCTCCGGACAGGGGATCTCACTGAAGCTTTCTTT. It is translated as CASSFLRTGDLTEAFF. Based on the CDR3 plus reference TRBV5-5 and TRBJ1-1, the full variable domain is DAGVTQSPTHLIKTRGQQVTLRCSPISGHKSVSWYQQVLGQGPQFIFQYYEKEERGRGNFPDRFSARQFPNYSSELNVNALLLGDSALYLCASSFLRTGDLTEAFFGQGTRLTVV.